The 10 T cell receptor beta chains in this list originate from one sample, sequenced in a study of T cell changes during pregnancy in multiple sclerosis. Profiled with immunoSEQ multiplex PCR; TCRdb holds only in-frame clones, not every one. Here the sample spans over 70,000 clones, around 93% being singletons. This specimen consisted of peripheral blood, obtained in the third trimester of pregnancy. Receptors originate from a female donor with multiple sclerosis, enrolled in a pregnancy study.

This rearrangement joins TRBV7-6 to TRBJ2-7, with 8 bases lining up with TRBD1. Germline V gene sequence: CDR1 SGHVS, CDR2 FNYEAQ. This CDR3 comprises 16 residues. With V trimmed by 1 base and J by 2 bases, 7 bases remained unmatched. As DNA, the CDR3 is TGTGCCAGCAGCTTAGTTGCCGGGACAGGACCCTACGAGCAGTACTTC. It specifies CASSLVAGTGPYEQYF.

The chain combines TRBV5-3 with TRBJ1-5; D might be TRBD1 (6 bases). TRBV5-3 is noted as an ORF with a role that remains uncertain. V gave up 3 bases and J gave up 0 bases, with 16 bases separating them. The CDR3 extends over 17 amino acids. The CDR3 sequence: CARSSGGGELSNQPQHF. CDR3 nucleotide sequence: TGTGCCAGAAGCTCGGGCGGGGGCGAACTTAGCAATCAGCCCCAGCATTTT.

The chain is built from TRBV5-8 and TRBJ1-1, with unresolved D. The CDR3 length is 14 residues. CDR1 and CDR2 (germline): SGHTS, YDEGEE. V lost 4 bases, J lost 4 bases, and 14 bases lay in between. The CDR3: CASSRIGGLTEAFF. CDR3 coding DNA: TGTGCCAGCAGCCGGATTGGAGGGCTCACTGAAGCTTTCTTT.

V gene TRBV20-1 combines with J gene TRBJ2-7, with D perhaps TRBD2 (5 bases). The germline gives CDR1 DFQATT, CDR2 SNEGSKA (reference sequence). This CDR3 region has 11 residues. Trimming removed 1 base at V and 7 bases at J, with 8 bases between. CDR3 sequence reads: CSARGTGEQYF. CDR3 nucleotides: TGCAGTGCTAGAGGGACGGGAGAGCAGTACTTC.

This clone was detected once. This chain links TRBV5-6 with TRBJ1-3; possible D gene TRBD1, 6 bases. Trimming removed 4 bases at V and 0 bases at J, with 20 bases between. Germline assignment: CDR1 SGHDT and CDR2 YYEEEE. This CDR3 spans 18 amino acids. CDR3 DNA sequence: TGTGCCAGCAGCCACGAAGGCCGGGACACTATCTCTGGAAACACCATATATTTT. Its protein is CASSHEGRDTISGNTIYF.

This chain connects TRBV5-1 to TRBJ2-5; D remains unclear. Germline V gene data show CDR1 as SGHRS and CDR2 as YFSETQ. CDR3 length: 13 amino acids. The V end was cut by 0 bases, the J end by 5 bases, with 8 bases between. CDR3 sequence: CASSLARIETQYF. Here the CDR3 DNA reads TGCGCCAGCAGCTTGGCTAGGATCGAGACCCAGTACTTC.

V is TRBV25-1 and J is TRBJ2-7; a weak D match, TRBD1 (6 bases). Trimming cost V 4 bases and J 4 bases, with 14 bases left between them. The CDR3 runs to 14 residues. Germline V CDR1 and CDR2: MGHDK, SYGVNS. CDR3 DNA sequence: TGTGCCAGCAGTGGCCAGGGGATCGGTTACGAGCAGTACTTC. Its protein product is CASSGQGIGYEQYF.

This clone was found once. The chain recombines TRBV18 with TRBJ1-3; 10 nucleotides line up with TRBD1. V shed 2 bases, J shed 2 bases, and the junction held 6 bases outside the gene matches. The V gene's germline CDR1 is KGHSH and CDR2 LQKENI. This CDR3 is built from 17 residues. CDR3 in amino acids: CASSPTLGQGAGNTIYF. CDR3 bases: TGTGCCAGCTCACCAACCCTAGGACAGGGGGCTGGAAACACCATATATTTT.

The chain carries TRBV29-1 and TRBJ2-1; D perhaps matches TRBD2 (7 bases). Germline CDR1 reads SQVTM; CDR2 reads ANQGSEA. The CDR3 has 15 residues. V was cut by 4 bases and J by 7 bases, with 20 bases left in between. CDR3 protein: CSVGGGLAEGNEQFF. The CDR3 DNA reads TGCAGCGTTGGGGGGGGGCTAGCGGAGGGGAATGAGCAGTTCTTC.

The rearrangement links TRBV5-1 to TRBJ1-2, with 9 bases that match TRBD1. Germline V gene sequence: CDR1 SGHRS, CDR2 YFSETQ. The V segment lost 4 bases and the J segment 8 bases; nucleotides outside the gene matches: 6. The CDR3 consists of 13 residues. CDR3 loop: CASSPPTGGGYTF. The DNA for the CDR3 is TGCGCCAGCAGCCCTCCTACAGGGGGCGGCTACACCTTC. Complete variable domain (other parts from reference TRBV5-1 and TRBJ1-2): KAGVTQTPRYLIKTRGQQVTLSCSPISGHRSVSWYQQTPGQGLQFLFEYFSETQRNKGNFPGRFSGRQFSNSRSEMNVSTLELGDSALYLCASSPPTGGGYTFGSGTRLTVV.